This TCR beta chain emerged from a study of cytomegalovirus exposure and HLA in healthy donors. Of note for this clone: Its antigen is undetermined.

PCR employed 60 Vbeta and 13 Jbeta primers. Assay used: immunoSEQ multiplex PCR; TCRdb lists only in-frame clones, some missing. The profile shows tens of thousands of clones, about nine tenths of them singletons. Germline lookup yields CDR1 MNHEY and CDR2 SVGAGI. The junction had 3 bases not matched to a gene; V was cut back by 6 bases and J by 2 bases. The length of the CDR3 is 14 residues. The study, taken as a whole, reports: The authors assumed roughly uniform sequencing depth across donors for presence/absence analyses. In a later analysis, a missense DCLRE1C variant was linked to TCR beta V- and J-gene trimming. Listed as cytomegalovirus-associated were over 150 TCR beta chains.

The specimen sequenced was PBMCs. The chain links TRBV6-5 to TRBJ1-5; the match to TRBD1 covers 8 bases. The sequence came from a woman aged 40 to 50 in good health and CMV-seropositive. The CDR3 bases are TGTGCCAGCAGAGGACAGGGCGGCAATCAGCCCCAGCATTTT. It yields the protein CASRGQGGNQPQHF.